One sample yielded the 7 T cell receptor beta chains listed below, sequenced in a study of blood T cell repertoires in COVID-19. Profiling relied on immunoSEQ multiplex PCR, and the TCRdb table lists in-frame clones only, not all of them. The data show 100,000 to 150,000 clones, approximately 81% seen once. Sequenced: peripheral blood. The receptors were gathered from an older woman with active or convalescent COVID-19.

The CDR3 is CASRGQAGVIAGELFF. The CDR3 DNA follows: TGCGCCAGCAGAGGTCAAGCGGGAGTAATAGCCGGGGAGCTGTTTTTT. V gene TRBV5-1 combines with J gene TRBJ2-2, with TRBD2 matching over 8 bases. Losses at the gene ends were 5 bases for V and 6 bases for J; bases not matched to a gene: 12. The CDR3 runs 16 residues. The germline V gene has CDR1 SGHRS and CDR2 YFSETQ.

This chain's CDR3 is CASSRDHGEYNEQFF. CDR3 nucleotide sequence: TGCGCCAGCAGCCGTGATCACGGGGAGTACAATGAGCAGTTCTTC. The rearrangement joins TRBV4-1 to TRBJ2-1; the D gene is possibly TRBD2 (5 bases). CDR1 and CDR2 from the germline V gene are MGHRA and YSYEKL. The CDR3 loop spans 15 amino acids. Trimming stripped 4 bases from V and 4 bases from J, with 14 bases between.

The J gene is TRBJ1-4, the V gene TRBV10-3; 8 bases agree with TRBD1. V gave up 5 bases and J gave up 6 bases; unmatched junction bases: 5. This CDR3 has 14 amino acids. From germline, CDR1 is ENHRY and CDR2 SYGVKD. The CDR3 protein is CAISTGGNDEKLFF. The CDR3 nucleotides are TGTGCCATCAGTACAGGGGGAAACGATGAAAAACTGTTTTTT.

The genes are TRBV14 and TRBJ2-7, with TRBD1 identical over 10 bases. From germline, CDR1 is SGHDN and CDR2 FVKESK. The CDR3 sequence is 14 residues long. V trimming: 6 bases; J trimming: 0 bases; junction bases outside the gene matches: 2. CDR3: CASRGTGVSYEQYF. The CDR3 DNA sequence: TGTGCCAGCAGGGGGACAGGGGTCTCCTACGAGCAGTACTTC. Together with reference TRBV14 and TRBJ2-7, the CDR3 gives the full variable domain: EAGVTQFPSHSVIEKGQTVTLRCDPISGHDNLYWYRRVMGKEIKFLLHFVKESKQDESGMPNNRFLAERTGGTYSTLKVQPAELEDSGVYFCASRGTGVSYEQYFGPGTRLTVT.

CDR3 DNA: TGTGCCAGCAGCCAAGCGACAGGATATGAAAAACTGTTTTTT. Translation: CASSQATGYEKLFF. The genes are TRBV4-2 and TRBJ1-4, with TRBD1 as a possible D gene (6 bases). The CDR3 runs 14 residues. Trimming shortened V by 1 base and J by 6 bases, and 9 bases separated the two germline ends. Germline V gene data show CDR1 as LGHNA and CDR2 as YNFKEQ.

This chain joins TRBV18 and TRBJ1-1, with D perhaps TRBD1 (6 bases). The ends were cut back, 1 base at V and 4 bases at J, with 10 bases in the middle. This CDR3 comprises 14 residues. CDR1 is KGHSH, CDR2 LQKENI, per germline. CDR3 in DNA: TGTGCCAGCTCACCACTTACAGGGATCACTGAAGCTTTCTTT. As protein: CASSPLTGITEAFF. Variable domain in full (rest from reference TRBV18 and TRBJ1-1): NAGVMQNPRHLVRRRGQEARLRCSPMKGHSHVYWYRQLPEEGLKFMVYLQKENIIDESGMPKERFSAEFPKEGPSILRIQQVVRGDSAAYFCASSPLTGITEAFFGQGTRLTVV.

The gene calls are TRBV13 and TRBJ1-5; a weak D match, TRBD1 (6 bases). Trimming stripped 4 bases from V and 6 bases from J, with 13 bases between. This CDR3 region has 14 residues. Germline V CDR1 and CDR2: PRHDT, FYEKMQ (reference sequence). The CDR3 loop reads CASSSRQVGQPQHF. CDR3 coding DNA: TGTGCCAGCAGCTCCCGACAGGTTGGTCAGCCCCAGCATTTT.